One and the same sample provided the 10 T cell receptor beta chains below, sequenced in a study of T cell changes during pregnancy in multiple sclerosis. The repertoire was sequenced with immunoSEQ multiplex PCR; TCRdb's copy has only in-frame clones and lacks some. The sample shows 100,000 or so clones, around 94% of them seen only once. Specimen: peripheral blood, collected in the second trimester of pregnancy. These receptors originate from a female donor with multiple sclerosis, enrolled in a pregnancy study.

The chain has TRBV6-4 and TRBJ1-2; 7 nucleotides match TRBD1. The germline CDR1 and CDR2 sequences are MRHNA and SNTAGT. The CDR3 extends over 15 amino acids. V dropped 0 bases and J dropped 6; count of bases not matched to a gene: 7. Written as DNA, the CDR3 is TGTGCCAGCAGTGACTCGTCAGGGACAGCCAATGGCTACACCTTC. This codes for CASSDSSGTANGYTF.

The rearrangement joins TRBV5-1 to TRBJ2-7; TRBD1 matches 8 bases. The germline V gene encodes CDR1 SGHRS and CDR2 YFSETQ. V was pared by 0 bases and J by 3 bases, with 2 bases of the junction left unmatched. The CDR3 length is 14 residues. CDR3 protein: CASSLGQGIYEQYF. CDR3 coding DNA: TGCGCCAGCAGCTTGGGACAGGGGATCTACGAGCAGTACTTC.

This clone was detected only a few times. The V call is TRBV7-3, the J call TRBJ2-1, with D possibly matching TRBD1 (6 bases). Looked up from germline, CDR1 is SGHTA and CDR2 is FQGTGA. V was cut by 5 bases and J by 6 bases, with 14 bases left in between. CDR3 length: 14 amino acids. The CDR3 DNA reads as TGTGCCAGCAGCCAAGAGGGGACAATCAATGAGCAGTTCTTC. This gives the protein CASSQEGTINEQFF.

The V gene is TRBV15, the J gene TRBJ1-4; D is perhaps TRBD1 (6 bases). This CDR3 comprises 15 residues. The germline CDR1 and CDR2 sequences are LNHNV and YYDKDF (reference sequence). The germline V and J ends were trimmed by 0 bases and 3 bases, with 8 bases remaining between them. The CDR3 here is CATSRDGQSNEKLFF. In DNA, the CDR3 is TGTGCCACCAGCAGAGATGGACAGTCTAATGAAAAACTGTTTTTT. Looking up the rest from reference TRBV15 and TRBJ1-4 gives the full variable domain: DAMVIQNPRYQVTQFGKPVTLSCSQTLNHNVMYWYQQKSSQAPKLLFHYYDKDFNNEADTPDNFQSRRPNTSFCFLDIRSPGLGDTAMYLCATSRDGQSNEKLFFGSGTQLSVL.

This chain connects TRBV9 to TRBJ2-1, with D perhaps TRBD1 (6 bases). Per the germline V gene, CDR1 is SGDLS and CDR2 is YYNGEE. V was trimmed by 4 bases and J by 0 bases, leaving 11 bases between them. CDR3 length equals 15 residues. In DNA form, the CDR3 reads TGTGCCAGCAGCTCCACAGGGCACTCCTACAATGAGCAGTTCTTC. Translated, it gives CASSSTGHSYNEQFF.

The chain employs TRBV6-5 and TRBJ2-3; D might be TRBD1 (6 bases). The CDR3 is 13 residues long. CDR1 MNHEY and CDR2 SVGAGI come from the germline V gene. V was shortened by 8 bases and J by 6 bases, with 15 bases between the two germline ends. DNA for the CDR3: TGTGCCAGCGGACAGAAAAAACGGGATACGCAGTATTTT. Translating gives CASGQKKRDTQYF.

The rearrangement links TRBV4-2 to TRBJ2-3, with TRBD2 matching 7 bases. Germline V lookup: CDR1 LGHNA, CDR2 YNFKEQ. The CDR3 extends over 15 amino acids. J lost 2 bases, V lost 1 base, and 3 bases had no gene match. CDR3 nucleotides: TGTGCCAGCAGCCAAGCAACTAGCGTCACAGATACGCAGTATTTT. Translation: CASSQATSVTDTQYF.

The chain employs TRBV19 and TRBJ2-1; weak D call: TRBD2 (7 bases). Germline V gene data show CDR1 as LNHDA and CDR2 as SQIVND (reference sequence). This CDR3 has 15 amino acids. V was shortened by 6 bases and J by 8 bases, with 20 bases between the two germline ends. CDR3 sequence (DNA): TGTGCCAGTAGCTCAACCGGGGGGCCGGGGTATGAGCAGTTCTTC. Protein product: CASSSTGGPGYEQFF.

This clone was observed once. This rearrangement joins TRBV11-1 to TRBJ2-3; D might be TRBD1 (5 bases). The CDR3 is 16 residues long. The V and J ends lost 8 bases and 4 bases respectively, with 22 bases between them. Germline V gene lookup returns CDR1 SGHAT and CDR2 FQDESV (reference sequence). The CDR3 DNA reads TGTGCCAGCTCTCGACGACCCCCGGTAGGGGCAGATACGCAGTATTTT. This gives the protein CASSRRPPVGADTQYF. The variable domain in full, with the rest retrieved from reference TRBV11-1 and TRBJ2-3, is EAEVAQSPRYKITEKSQAVAFWCDPISGHATLYWYRQILGQGPELLVQFQDESVVDDSQLPKDRFSAERLKGVDSTLKIQPAELGDSAMYLCASSRRPPVGADTQYFGPGTRLTVL.

This clone was detected only a few times. V gene TRBV30 combines with J gene TRBJ1-2, with D perhaps TRBD1 (5 bases). CDR3 length: 13 residues. V was shortened by 0 bases and J by 3 bases, with 8 bases between the two germline ends. Germline CDR1 and CDR2: GTSNPN and SVGIG (reference sequence). The CDR3 protein is CAWSVGGDYGYTF. The DNA of the CDR3 is TGTGCCTGGAGTGTGGGAGGGGACTATGGCTACACCTTC.